These T cell receptor beta chains were read from a single sample in a study of blood T cells in healthy people across ages. MiXCR was run by TCRdb on the 5' RACE reads, yielding one entry per CDR3 protein. The data contain a few hundred thousand distinct CDR3 sequences, 45% to 65% of them singletons. The source material was blood. These receptors were taken from a man in his sixties in good health. Both conserved end residues are part of each CDR3. The D gene is left open where the match is weak. Size values are once, few and many counts, or a class for expanded clones, and some rows have none.

>NA|TRBV7-6|TRBJ1-2|TRBD1
TGTGCCAGCAGCTTAGCCTCAGGGGGTGATGGCTACACCTTC
CASSLASGGDGYTF
>NA|TRBV20-1|TRBJ2-3|TRBD2
TGCAGTGCTAGCCCCCCAGGACTAGCGGGATATACGCAGTATTTT
CSASPPGLAGYTQYF
>NA|TRBV12-3/TRBV12-4|TRBJ2-1|NA
TGTGCCAGCAGTCCCCTGGGAGGGGGCTCCGACAATGAGCAGTTCTTC
CASSPLGGGSDNEQFF
>NA|TRBV19|TRBJ1-2|TRBD1
TGTGCCAGTAGCCGCGGGACAGGGGATGGCTATGGCTACACCTTC
CASSRGTGDGYGYTF
>NA|TRBV30|TRBJ2-7|TRBD1
TGTGCCTGGGGGACAGTCGAGCAGTACTTC
CAWGTVEQYF
>once|TRBV5-1|TRBJ2-7|NA
TGCGCCAGCAGCGTGGTGGCGGGAACCTACGAGCAGTACTTC
CASSVVAGTYEQYF
>NA|TRBV14|TRBJ1-1|TRBD1
TGTGCCAGCAGCCTCGACAGGGCTGGGAACACTGAAGCTTTCTTT
CASSLDRAGNTEAFF
>few|TRBV28|TRBJ2-5|TRBD1
TGTGCCAGCAGTTCGGGACAGGCCGAAGAGACCCAGTACTTC
CASSSGQAEETQYF
>NA|TRBV3-1|TRBJ2-5|NA
TGTGCCAGCAGCCAAGATGCCGGGACTTTCCAAGAGACCCAGTACTTC
CASSQDAGTFQETQYF
>NA|TRBV9|TRBJ2-3|NA
TGTGCCAGCAGCGCCCCAGGGGGGATCGGGGGCACAGATACGCAGTATTTT
CASSAPGGIGGTDTQYF
>few|TRBV12-5|TRBJ2-6|NA
TGTGCTAGTGGTTCCCTTTCCCCCCCGGCTGGGGCCAACGTCCTGACTTTC
CASGSLSPPAGANVLTF
>few|TRBV7-2|TRBJ2-5|TRBD2
TGTGCCAGCAGCTTAGTAACTAGCGGGAGATCAGGGAAGACCCAGTACTTC
CASSLVTSGRSGKTQYF
>many|TRBV7-2|TRBJ2-7|NA
TGTGCCAGCAGCCCCCTCCCCGGGAGTAGCTACGAGCAGTACTTC
CASSPLPGSSYEQYF
>NA|TRBV7-9|TRBJ2-1|TRBD1
TGTGCCAGCAGCTTAGCGACGGGACAGGGGAATGAGCAGTTCTTC
CASSLATGQGNEQFF